The 30 T cell receptor beta chains below all came from one sample that was sequenced in a study of human T cells and chemical hapten exposure. TCRdb passed the RACE reads through MiXCR, listing each CDR3 protein once. The table records fewer than 90,000 distinct CDR3 sequences, about 6.3% of them present only once. The time point is: patch test 2, 6 weeks after DPC sensitization. Treatment described: therapeutic diphenylcyclopropenone sensitization with weekly scalp DPC. Sequences were derived from whole blood, sampled in connection with sensitization to the hapten diphenylcyclopropenone (DPC). Receptor source: a woman in her twenties or thirties with alopecia areata. Some clones in this sample may be carry-over from other donors' samples.

This sequence joins TRBV14 and TRBJ1-2; no reliable D call. Looked up from germline, CDR1 is SGHDN and CDR2 is FVKESK. V lost 2 bases, J lost 7 bases, and 8 bases lay in between. This CDR3 contains 12 residues. CDR3 coding DNA: TGTGCCAGCAGCCAATCAGCGGTTGGCTACACCTTC. It translates to CASSQSAVGYTF.

This clonotype appeared many times. The chain has TRBV19 and TRBJ2-1; perhaps TRBD2 as D (6 bases). V dropped 0 bases and J dropped 9 bases, with 12 bases sitting between them. The germline CDR1 and CDR2 sequences are LNHDA and SQIVND (reference sequence). CDR3 length equals 14 residues. The CDR3 DNA sequence: TGTGCCAGTAGTATAGAGGGGGGTAGAGGTGAGCAGTTCTTC. It codes for CASSIEGGRGEQFF.

This clonotype appeared a single time. The rearrangement joins TRBV21-1 to TRBJ1-1; the table gives TRBD1 as D, unverified against the DNA. TRBV21-1 is designated a pseudogene. This CDR3 spans 13 amino acids. The CDR3 is CVRMDTSNTEAFF. The CDR3 DNA reads as TGTGTCAGGATGGACACATCTAACACTGAAGCTTTCTTT.

This chain joins TRBV30 and TRBJ1-1, with no clear D. CDR1 and CDR2 (germline): GTSNPN, SVGIG (reference sequence). The CDR3 has 15 amino acids. With 0 bases removed from V and 1 base from J, the gap between germline ends came to 12 bases. The CDR3 nucleotides are TGTGCCTGGAGTGTAAGGCCAGGTCGGAACACTGAAGCTTTCTTT. It translates to CAWSVRPGRNTEAFF.

This clonotype was picked up many times. The CDR3 sequence is CAISDRTSGATDTQYF. Written as DNA, the CDR3 is TGTGCCATCAGTGATCGGACTAGCGGGGCCACAGATACGCAGTATTTT. V gene TRBV10-3 combines with J gene TRBJ2-3, with 12 bases that match TRBD2. CDR1 and CDR2 (germline): ENHRY, SYGVKD. The CDR3 is 16 residues long. Unmatched junction bases numbered 3, after V lost 3 bases and J lost 2 bases.

The chain employs TRBV29-1 and TRBJ1-1; no clear D. Between the trimmed V and J ends, which lost 4 bases and 4 bases, there was a span of 13 bases. The CDR3 spans 13 residues. Per germline, CDR1 SQVTM and CDR2 ANQGSEA. The CDR3 is CSVVGWVGTEAFF. The CDR3, as DNA: TGCAGCGTTGTTGGATGGGTCGGCACTGAAGCTTTCTTT.

This clonotype was counted many times. The junction differs from germline at one of its ends, possibly a read error. V gene TRBV7-7 combines with J gene TRBJ2-7; 8 bases agree with TRBD1. Germline loops: CDR1 SSHAT, CDR2 FNYEAQ (reference sequence). The CDR3 spans 14 residues. The CDR3, as DNA: TGTGCTAGCAGCTTAGACAGGGGATCCTACGAGCAGTACTTC. Amino acid sequence: CASSLDRGSYEQYF.

In this sample, this clonotype turned up a few times. The chain is built from TRBV10-3 and TRBJ2-7; maybe TRBD1 (6 bases). Trimming removed 6 bases from V and 0 bases from J, with 12 bases in between. Germline-derived CDR1 and CDR2 are ENHRY and SYGVKD. The CDR3 has 14 amino acids. In DNA, the CDR3 is TGTGCCATCAGATACAGGGCCCACTCCTACGAGCAGTACTTC. This translates into CAIRYRAHSYEQYF.

Comments on this clonotype: A junction end diverges from the germline sequence, so it may reflect a read error. As DNA, the CDR3 is TGTGCCAGCAGTATATCCTATAATTCACCCCTCCACTTT. Its protein product is CASSISYNSPLHF. This rearrangement joins TRBV27 to TRBJ1-6; no clear D gene. Germline CDR1 MNHEY, CDR2 SMNVEV (reference sequence). CDR3 length: 13 amino acids.

A word on this clonotype: A much larger clone sits a single nucleotide away, making a read error possible. The CDR3 does not end in the conserved phenylalanine or tryptophan, so this is likely a read error. The chain recombines TRBV7-9 with TRBJ2-7, with 10 bases fitting TRBD1. Germline V CDR1 and CDR2: SEHNR, FQNEAQ (reference sequence). This CDR3 has 14 amino acids. The J segment lost 9 bases and the V segment lost 4 bases, leaving 9 bases of the junction unmatched. This CDR3 reads CASSWTGGKAGQYL. The CDR3, as DNA: TGTGCCAGCAGCTGGACAGGGGGTAAAGCAGGGCAGTACCTC.

Many counts were recorded for this clonotype. The genes are TRBV11-3 and TRBJ2-3; 13 positions match TRBD2. V lost 5 bases, J lost 2 bases, and 7 bases stayed unmatched. The CDR3 spans 17 residues. Looked up from germline, CDR1 is SGHNT and CDR2 is YENEEA. DNA of the CDR3: TGTGCCAGCAGCCCCGGACTAGCGGGGGCCGACACAGATACGCAGTATTTT. Residues: CASSPGLAGADTDTQYF.

This clonotype was counted many times. J is TRBJ2-3 and V is TRBV6-5; TRBD1 aligns across 7 bases. With V trimmed by 2 bases and J by 4 bases, 6 bases remained unmatched. The CDR3 is made up of 15 amino acids. The V gene's germline CDR1 is MNHEY and CDR2 SVGAGI. The DNA of the CDR3 is TGTGCCAGCAGTTACAAGGGGGCGCTGTCAGATACGCAGTATTTT. Amino acid sequence: CASSYKGALSDTQYF.

This clonotype occurred many times. The J gene is TRBJ2-3, the V gene TRBV20-1; 11 nucleotides align to TRBD2. CDR3 length: 14 residues. V was clipped by 5 bases and J by 3 bases; unmatched bases: 4. Germline loops: CDR1 DFQATT, CDR2 SNEGSKA (reference sequence). The CDR3 DNA follows: TGCAGTGCTTGGATAGCGGGGGGGACAGATACGCAGTATTTT. This sequence encodes CSAWIAGGTDTQYF.

The table lists this clonotype with a few counts. The chain has TRBV12-3 or TRBV12-4 and TRBJ2-3; a possible D gene is TRBD1 (6 bases). The CDR3 spans 15 residues. Trimming removed 6 bases from V and 2 bases from J, with 15 bases in between. The CDR3 DNA is TGTGCCAGCAGACGTGTGGGGACAATCACAGATACGCAGTATTTT. Translation gives CASRRVGTITDTQYF.

In the case of this clonotype: A read error is possible here, since a much larger clone lies one base away. Since the CDR3 does not end with the conserved phenylalanine or tryptophan, this likely comes from a read error. This chain uses TRBV6-4 with TRBJ1-1; 7 bases are shared with TRBD1. The CDR3 consists of 14 residues. The V and J ends lost 6 bases and 6 bases, in that order; junction bases with no gene match: 10. From germline, CDR1 is MRHNA and CDR2 SNTAGT. Written as DNA, the CDR3 is TGTGCCAGCAGAGCTCAGGGGGTGGCATCTGAAGCTTTCTCT. It encodes CASRAQGVASEAFS.

This clonotype was counted only a few times. The chain links TRBV2 to TRBJ2-3; 10 nucleotides align to TRBD2. The CDR3 sequence is 14 residues long. CDR1 and CDR2 (germline): SNHLY, FYNNEI. The V segment lost 10 bases and the J segment 6 bases; nucleotides outside the gene matches: 10. The CDR3: CANWSGGAGDTQYF. CDR3 nucleotides: TGTGCCAACTGGAGCGGGGGGGCCGGGGATACGCAGTATTTT.

This rearrangement joins TRBV3-1 to TRBJ1-5; possible D gene TRBD1, 6 bases. Deletions cut 1 base from V and 2 bases from J, with 9 bases between. Germline V CDR1 and CDR2: LGHDT, YNNKEL (reference sequence). The CDR3 contains 15 residues. The CDR3 nucleotides read TGTGCCAGCAGCCAAGGGGGGGCCGGCAATCAGCCCCAGCATTTT. Translating gives CASSQGGAGNQPQHF.

The chain joins TRBV20-1 to TRBJ2-7; the match to TRBD1 covers 10 bases. CDR3 size: 14 residues. V shed 5 bases and J 5 bases; nucleotides not matched to a gene: 9. In germline, CDR1 is DFQATT, CDR2 SNEGSKA (reference sequence). In nucleotides, the CDR3 is TGCAGTGCTCAGACAGGGGGCAATCGAGACGAGCAGTACTTC. This codes for CSAQTGGNRDEQYF.

This chain connects TRBV5-1 to TRBJ2-3, with 9 positions matching TRBD1. Germline CDR1 reads SGHRS; CDR2 reads YFSETQ. The CDR3 loop spans 14 amino acids. V shed 5 bases and J 4 bases; nucleotides not matched to a gene: 5. CDR3 bases: TGCGCCAGCAGGGTACAGGGGGCGGCAGATACGCAGTATTTT. Translation: CASRVQGAADTQYF.

With regard to this clonotype: This may come from a read error, since a much larger clone is one base off. V is TRBV6-5 and J is TRBJ2-5, with D possibly TRBD2 on 5 matching bases. CDR3 length equals 11 residues. Per the germline V gene, CDR1 is MNHEY and CDR2 is SVGAGI. Here the CDR3 reads CVSGFAETQYF. In DNA, the CDR3 is TGTGTCAGCGGCTTTGCAGAGACCCAGTACTTC.

A few counts support this clonotype. The chain links TRBV20-1 to TRBJ1-2; D remains ambiguous. Germline V gives CDR1 DFQATT, CDR2 SNEGSKA (reference sequence). This CDR3 contains 13 residues. V was shortened by 0 bases and J by 2 bases, with 7 bases between the two germline ends. The CDR3 bases are TGCAGTGCTAGAGAGCGGATCAACTATGGCTACACCTTC. It codes for CSARERINYGYTF.

This clonotype was seen more than once but under ten times. The chain employs TRBV19 and TRBJ1-2, with TRBD1 identical over 10 bases. This CDR3 comprises 17 residues. After removal of 6 bases from V and 0 bases from J, the junction contained 10 bases not matched to a gene. The germline V gene encodes CDR1 LNHDA and CDR2 SQIVND (reference sequence). CDR3 in DNA: TGTGCCAGTAGAACGGGAGACAGGGGGCCTACTAACTATGGCTACACCTTC. Protein: CASRTGDRGPTNYGYTF.

This clonotype occurred a few times. The rearrangement links TRBV14 to TRBJ1-1; no clear D. V dropped 0 bases and J dropped 0 bases, with 20 bases sitting between them. In germline, CDR1 is SGHDN, CDR2 FVKESK. This CDR3 has 19 residues. DNA for the CDR3: TGTGCCAGCAGCCAAGAGGAGTGGGTTTTCTCGGCCATGAACACTGAAGCTTTCTTT. Residues: CASSQEEWVFSAMNTEAFF.

This clonotype has at least ten counts. V gene TRBV5-6 combines with J gene TRBJ1-1; TRBD1 might be the D (5 bases). CDR1 is SGHDT, CDR2 YYEEEE, per germline. The CDR3 contains 16 residues. The V and J ends lost 4 bases and 4 bases respectively, with 20 bases between them. Here the CDR3 DNA reads TGTGCCAGCAGCCCAGTAGCCCAGGGAGGGATCACTGAAGCTTTCTTT. Residues: CASSPVAQGGITEAFF.

The chain carries TRBV7-9 and TRBJ1-5, with D possibly being TRBD1 (5 bases). CDR3 size: 14 residues. The V end lost 2 bases, the J end lost 3 bases, and 8 bases lay between the germline ends. Germline V gene data show CDR1 as SEHNR and CDR2 as FQNEAQ (reference sequence). The CDR3 here is CASSLSGFNQPQHF. As DNA, the CDR3 is TGTGCCAGCAGCTTATCAGGGTTCAATCAGCCCCAGCATTTT.

This clonotype was recorded many times. This chain's CDR3 is CASSPSGRENTEAFF. For the CDR3, the DNA is TGTGCCAGCTCACCGTCAGGGCGCGAAAACACTGAAGCTTTCTTT. The chain has TRBV18 and TRBJ1-1; tentatively, D is TRBD1 (5 bases). Trimming left V 3 bases short and J 2 bases short, with 13 bases between. The germline CDR1 and CDR2 sequences are KGHSH and LQKENI. There are 15 residues in the CDR3. Based on the CDR3 plus reference TRBV18 and TRBJ1-1, the full variable domain is NAGVMQNPRHLVRRRGQEARLRCSPMKGHSHVYWYRQLPEEGLKFMVYLQKENIIDESGMPKERFSAEFPKEGPSILRIQQVVRGDSAAYFCASSPSGRENTEAFFGQGTRLTVV.

This clonotype was recorded many times. The rearrangement joins TRBV20-1 to TRBJ1-1; D gene unclear. The ends were cut back, 8 bases at V and 1 base at J, with 8 bases in the middle. This CDR3 is 11 amino acids long. Germline-derived CDR1 and CDR2 are DFQATT and SNEGSKA (reference sequence). CDR3 nucleotide sequence: TGCAGTCTGTCGGGGAACACTGAAGCTTTCTTT. As protein: CSLSGNTEAFF.

This clonotype has a count of ten or more. The chain links TRBV9 to TRBJ1-4; D gene unclear. Deletions cut 0 bases from V and 10 bases from J, with 13 bases between. The CDR3 sequence is 14 residues long. Per germline, CDR1 SGDLS and CDR2 YYNGEE. The CDR3 nucleotides read TGTGCCAGCAGCGTAGGGGATGTCGATGGAAAACTGTTTTTT. Protein: CASSVGDVDGKLFF.

This clonotype was counted many times. The V gene is TRBV5-5, the J gene TRBJ2-3, with 10 bases matching TRBD1. Germline CDR1 reads SGHKS; CDR2 reads YYEKEE (reference sequence). The CDR3 totals 19 residues. Trimming cost V 0 bases and J 1 base; bases outside gene matches: 11. CDR3 in amino acids: CASSLARTGGVQGTDTQYF. CDR3 nucleotide sequence: TGTGCCAGCAGCTTGGCCAGGACAGGGGGAGTTCAAGGCACAGATACGCAGTATTTT.

This chain links TRBV30 with TRBJ2-1; the D gene is possibly TRBD2 (6 bases). Germline V gene data show CDR1 as GTSNPN and CDR2 as SVGIG (reference sequence). Trimming left V 2 bases short and J 0 bases short, with 14 bases between. This CDR3 contains 16 residues. CDR3 amino acids: CAWSRVTGSSYNEQFF. The CDR3 DNA sequence: TGTGCCTGGAGTCGCGTGACCGGGAGCTCCTACAATGAGCAGTTCTTC.